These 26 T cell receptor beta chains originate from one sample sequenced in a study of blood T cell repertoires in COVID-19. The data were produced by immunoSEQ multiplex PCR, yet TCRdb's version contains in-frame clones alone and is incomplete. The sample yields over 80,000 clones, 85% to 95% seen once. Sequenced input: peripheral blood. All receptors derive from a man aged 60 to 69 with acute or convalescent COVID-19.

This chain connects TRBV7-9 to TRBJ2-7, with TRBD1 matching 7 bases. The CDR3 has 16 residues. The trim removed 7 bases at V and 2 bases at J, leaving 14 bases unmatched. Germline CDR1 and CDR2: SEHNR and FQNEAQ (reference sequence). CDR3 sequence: CASTYYSLGQPYEQYF. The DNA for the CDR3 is TGTGCCAGCACCTACTACTCCCTGGGACAGCCCTACGAGCAGTACTTC.

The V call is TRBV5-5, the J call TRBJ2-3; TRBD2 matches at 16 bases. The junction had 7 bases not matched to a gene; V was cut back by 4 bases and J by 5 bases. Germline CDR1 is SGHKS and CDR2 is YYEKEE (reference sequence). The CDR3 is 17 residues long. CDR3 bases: TGTGCCAGCAGCATCGAGGGACTAGCGGGAGGGGGAGATACGCAGTATTTT. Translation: CASSIEGLAGGGDTQYF.

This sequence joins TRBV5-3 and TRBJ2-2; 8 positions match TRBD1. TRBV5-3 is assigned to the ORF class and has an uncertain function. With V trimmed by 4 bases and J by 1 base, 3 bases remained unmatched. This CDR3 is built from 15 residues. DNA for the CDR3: TGTGCCAGAAGCCGGGGACAGGAGAACACCGGGGAGCTGTTTTTT. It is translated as CARSRGQENTGELFF.

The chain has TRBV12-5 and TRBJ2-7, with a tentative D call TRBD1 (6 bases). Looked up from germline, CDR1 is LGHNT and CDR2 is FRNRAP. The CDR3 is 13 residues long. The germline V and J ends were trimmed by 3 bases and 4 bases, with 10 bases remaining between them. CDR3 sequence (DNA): TGTGCTAGTGGTTTTAAACAGGGTTACGAGCAGTACTTC. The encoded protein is CASGFKQGYEQYF.

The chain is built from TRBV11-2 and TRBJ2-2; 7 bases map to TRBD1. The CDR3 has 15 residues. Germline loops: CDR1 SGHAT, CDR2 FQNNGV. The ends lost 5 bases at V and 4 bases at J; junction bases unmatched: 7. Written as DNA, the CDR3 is TGTGCCAGCAGCCCTACGACAGGGACCACCGGGGAGCTGTTTTTT. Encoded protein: CASSPTTGTTGELFF.

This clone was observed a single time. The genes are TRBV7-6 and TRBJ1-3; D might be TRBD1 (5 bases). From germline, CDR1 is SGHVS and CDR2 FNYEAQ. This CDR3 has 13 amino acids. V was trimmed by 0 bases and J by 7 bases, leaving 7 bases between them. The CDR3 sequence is CASSLAGRNTIYF. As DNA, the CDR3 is TGTGCCAGCAGCTTAGCGGGGCGGAACACCATATATTTT.

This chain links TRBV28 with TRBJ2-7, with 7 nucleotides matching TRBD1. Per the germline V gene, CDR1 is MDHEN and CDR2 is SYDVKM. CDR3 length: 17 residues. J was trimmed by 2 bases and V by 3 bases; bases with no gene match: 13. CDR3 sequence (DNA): TGTGCCAGCAGTTTGGTTACGCTGGGACAGCCTACCTACGAGCAGTACTTC. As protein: CASSLVTLGQPTYEQYF.

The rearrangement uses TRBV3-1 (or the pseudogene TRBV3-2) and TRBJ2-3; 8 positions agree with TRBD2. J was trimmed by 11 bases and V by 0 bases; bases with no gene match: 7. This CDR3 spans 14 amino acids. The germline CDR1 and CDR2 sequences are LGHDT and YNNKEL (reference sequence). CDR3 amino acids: CASSQDRSGGGQYF. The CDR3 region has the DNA TGTGCCAGCAGCCAAGATAGAAGCGGGGGAGGGCAGTATTTT.

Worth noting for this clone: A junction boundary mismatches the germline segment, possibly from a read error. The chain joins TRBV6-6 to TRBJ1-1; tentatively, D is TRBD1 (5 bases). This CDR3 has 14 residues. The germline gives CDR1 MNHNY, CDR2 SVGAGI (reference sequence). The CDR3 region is CASSYDQGSGRNLF. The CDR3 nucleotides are TGTGCCAGCAGTTACGATCAGGGTTCGGGCCGTAATCTCTTT.

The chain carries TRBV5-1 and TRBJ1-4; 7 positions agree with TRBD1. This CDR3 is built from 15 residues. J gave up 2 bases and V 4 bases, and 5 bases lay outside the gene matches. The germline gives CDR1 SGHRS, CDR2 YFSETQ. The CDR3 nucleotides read TGCGCCAGCAGCCGAGGGGGACAGACTAATGAAAAACTGTTTTTT. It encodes CASSRGGQTNEKLFF.

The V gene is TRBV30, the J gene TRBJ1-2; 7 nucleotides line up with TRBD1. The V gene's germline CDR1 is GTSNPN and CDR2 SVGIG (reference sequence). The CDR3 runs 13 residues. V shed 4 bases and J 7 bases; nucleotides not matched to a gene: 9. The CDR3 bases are TGTGCCTGGATCATACCAGGGACAGCTGGCTACACCTTC. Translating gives CAWIIPGTAGYTF.

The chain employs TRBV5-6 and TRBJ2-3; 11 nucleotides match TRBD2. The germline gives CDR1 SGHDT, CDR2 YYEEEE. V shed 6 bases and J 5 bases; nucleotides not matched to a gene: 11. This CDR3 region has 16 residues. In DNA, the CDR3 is TGTGCCAGCACCCTACCTATAGCGGGAGGGGTAGATACGCAGTATTTT. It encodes CASTLPIAGGVDTQYF.

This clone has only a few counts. The CDR3 spells CSASRAQGVGQPQHF. As DNA, the CDR3 is TGCAGTGCTAGTCGGGCTCAGGGGGTCGGTCAGCCCCAGCATTTT. This chain uses TRBV20-1 with TRBJ1-5; 7 bases are shared with TRBD1. V trimming: 3 bases; J trimming: 6 bases; junction bases outside the gene matches: 11. Germline V lookup: CDR1 DFQATT, CDR2 SNEGSKA (reference sequence). The length of the CDR3 is 15 residues.

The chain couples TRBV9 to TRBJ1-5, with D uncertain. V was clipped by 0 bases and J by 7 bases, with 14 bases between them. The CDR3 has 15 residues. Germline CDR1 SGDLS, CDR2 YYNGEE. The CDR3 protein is CASSVAKVSGQPQHF. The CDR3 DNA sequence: TGTGCCAGCAGCGTAGCGAAGGTCTCGGGGCAGCCCCAGCATTTT.

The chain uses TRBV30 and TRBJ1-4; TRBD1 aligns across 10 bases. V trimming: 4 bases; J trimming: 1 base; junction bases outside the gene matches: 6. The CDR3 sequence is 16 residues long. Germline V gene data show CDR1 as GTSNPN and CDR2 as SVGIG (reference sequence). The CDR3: CAWTGTGVGTNEKLFF. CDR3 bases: TGTGCCTGGACTGGGACAGGGGTGGGAACTAATGAAAAACTGTTTTTT. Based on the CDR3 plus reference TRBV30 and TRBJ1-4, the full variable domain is SQTIHQWPATLVQPVGSPLSLECTVEGTSNPNLYWYRQAAGRGLQLLFYSVGIGQISSEVPQNLSASRPQDRQFILSSKKLLLSDSGFYLCAWTGTGVGTNEKLFFGSGTQLSVL.

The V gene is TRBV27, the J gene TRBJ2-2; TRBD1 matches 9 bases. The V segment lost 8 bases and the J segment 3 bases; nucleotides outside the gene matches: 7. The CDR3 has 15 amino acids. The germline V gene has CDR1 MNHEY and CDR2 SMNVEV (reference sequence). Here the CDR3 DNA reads TGTGCCAGCCGTAACAGGGGGCATGACACCGGGGAGCTGTTTTTT. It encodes CASRNRGHDTGELFF.

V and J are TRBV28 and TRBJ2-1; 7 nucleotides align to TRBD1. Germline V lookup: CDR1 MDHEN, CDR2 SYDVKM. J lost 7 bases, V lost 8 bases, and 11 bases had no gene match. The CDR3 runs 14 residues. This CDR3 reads CASLPGQALNEQFF. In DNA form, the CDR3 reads TGTGCCAGCCTACCCGGACAGGCCTTAAATGAGCAGTTCTTC.

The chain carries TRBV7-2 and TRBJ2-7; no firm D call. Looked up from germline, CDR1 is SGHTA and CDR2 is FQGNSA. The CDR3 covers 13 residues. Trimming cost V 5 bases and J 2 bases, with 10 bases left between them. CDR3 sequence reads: CASSPLQPYEQYF. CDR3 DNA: TGTGCCAGCAGCCCATTACAGCCCTACGAGCAGTACTTC.

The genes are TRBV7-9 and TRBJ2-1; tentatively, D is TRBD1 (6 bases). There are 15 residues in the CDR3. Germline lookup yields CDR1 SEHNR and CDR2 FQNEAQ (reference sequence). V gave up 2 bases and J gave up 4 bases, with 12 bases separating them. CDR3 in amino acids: CASSLKPGDYNEQFF. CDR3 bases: TGTGCCAGCAGCTTAAAGCCAGGGGATTACAATGAGCAGTTCTTC.

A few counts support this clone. CDR3 nucleotides: TGTGCCTCAAAGGGGACTTGGCAAGAGACCCAGTACTTC. Protein product: CASKGTWQETQYF. The chain is built from TRBV19 and TRBJ2-5, with D possibly matching TRBD2 (6 bases). The CDR3 covers 13 residues. From germline, CDR1 is LNHDA and CDR2 SQIVND (reference sequence). The germline V and J ends were trimmed by 11 bases and 2 bases, with 15 bases remaining between them. Together with reference TRBV19 and TRBJ2-5, the CDR3 gives the full variable domain: DGGITQSPKYLFRKEGQNVTLSCEQNLNHDAMYWYRQDPGQGLRLIYYSQIVNDFQKGDIAEGYSVSREKKESFPLTVTSAQKNPTAFYLCASKGTWQETQYFGPGTRLLVL.

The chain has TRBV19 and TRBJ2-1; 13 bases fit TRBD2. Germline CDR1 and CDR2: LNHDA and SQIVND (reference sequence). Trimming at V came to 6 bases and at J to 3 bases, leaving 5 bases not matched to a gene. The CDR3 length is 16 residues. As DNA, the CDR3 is TGTGCCAGTAGGGAGGGACTAGCGGGAAGCTACAATGAGCAGTTCTTC. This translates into CASREGLAGSYNEQFF.

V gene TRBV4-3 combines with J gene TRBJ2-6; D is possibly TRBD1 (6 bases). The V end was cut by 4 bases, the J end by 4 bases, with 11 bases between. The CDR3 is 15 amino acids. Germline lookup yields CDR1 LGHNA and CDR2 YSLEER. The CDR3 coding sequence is TGCGCCAGCAGCCCCAGGGGATCAGGGGCCAACGTCCTGACTTTC. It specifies CASSPRGSGANVLTF.

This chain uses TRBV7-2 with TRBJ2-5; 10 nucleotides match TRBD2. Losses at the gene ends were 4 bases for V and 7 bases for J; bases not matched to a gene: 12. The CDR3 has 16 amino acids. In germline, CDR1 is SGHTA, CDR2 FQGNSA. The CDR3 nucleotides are TGTGCCAGCAGCTCCCGGACTAGCGGAGGTCCCCCGACCCAGTACTTC. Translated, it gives CASSSRTSGGPPTQYF.

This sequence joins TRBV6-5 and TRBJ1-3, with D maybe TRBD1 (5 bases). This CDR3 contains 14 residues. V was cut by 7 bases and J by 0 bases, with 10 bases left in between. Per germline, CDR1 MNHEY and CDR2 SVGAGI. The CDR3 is CASIRASSGNTIYF. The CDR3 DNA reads TGTGCCAGCATCAGGGCGAGCTCTGGAAACACCATATATTTT.

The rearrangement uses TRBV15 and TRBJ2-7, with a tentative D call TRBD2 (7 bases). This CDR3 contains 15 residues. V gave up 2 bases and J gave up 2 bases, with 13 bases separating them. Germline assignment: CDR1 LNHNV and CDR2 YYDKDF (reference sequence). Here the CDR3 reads CATSRLTGGAYEQYF. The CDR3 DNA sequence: TGTGCCACCAGCAGACTAACGGGGGGCGCCTACGAGCAGTACTTC.

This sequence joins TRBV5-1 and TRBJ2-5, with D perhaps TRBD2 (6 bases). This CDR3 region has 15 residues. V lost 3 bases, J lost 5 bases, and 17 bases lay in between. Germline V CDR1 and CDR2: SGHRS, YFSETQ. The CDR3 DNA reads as TGCGCCAGCAGCTCTAGGTGGGCCGGGGGTGAGACCCAGTACTTC. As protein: CASSSRWAGGETQYF.